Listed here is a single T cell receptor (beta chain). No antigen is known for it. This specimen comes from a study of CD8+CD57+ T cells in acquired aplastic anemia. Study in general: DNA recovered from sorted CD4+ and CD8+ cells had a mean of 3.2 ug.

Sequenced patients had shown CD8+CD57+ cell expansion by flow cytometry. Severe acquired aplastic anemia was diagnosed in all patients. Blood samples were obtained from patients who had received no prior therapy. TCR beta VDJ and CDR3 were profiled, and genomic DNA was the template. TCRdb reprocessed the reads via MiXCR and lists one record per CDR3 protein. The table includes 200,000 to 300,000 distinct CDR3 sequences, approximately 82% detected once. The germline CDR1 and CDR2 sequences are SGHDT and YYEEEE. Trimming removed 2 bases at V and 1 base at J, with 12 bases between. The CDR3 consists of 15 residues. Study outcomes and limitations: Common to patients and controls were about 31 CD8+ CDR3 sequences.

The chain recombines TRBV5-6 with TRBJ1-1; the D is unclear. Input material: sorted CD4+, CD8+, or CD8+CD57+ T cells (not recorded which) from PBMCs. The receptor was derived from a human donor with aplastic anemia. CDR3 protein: CASSLEWAGNTEAFF. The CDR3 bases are TGTGCCAGCAGCTTAGAGTGGGCAGGGAACACTGAAGCTTTCTTT.